This T cell receptor (beta chain) was sequenced for a study of cytomegalovirus exposure and HLA in healthy donors. In the study overall: There were 350 to 400 genotyped donors. Of these, roughly 86% fell in the genetic ancestry cluster associated with self-reported Caucasian donors.

The PCR used 60 Vbeta and 13 Jbeta primers. Clones were sequenced by immunoSEQ multiplex PCR, and TCRdb holds only the in-frame ones, with some missing. The sample carries 150,000 to 180,000 clones, around 84% recorded once. The CDR3 runs 13 residues. From germline, CDR1 is SGHRS and CDR2 YFSETQ. The V gene end was trimmed by 3 bases and the J gene end by 7 bases; junction bases not matched to a gene: 6. The sequence was collected from a woman aged 40 to 50 in good health and CMV-seropositive. Sequencing was done on a sample of PBMCs. This chain connects TRBV5-1 to TRBJ1-2, with 7 bases fitting TRBD1. CDR3 nucleotides: TGCGCCAGCAGCTCAGGACAGGCCGGTGGCTACACCTTC. Residues: CASSSGQAGGYTF.